This T cell receptor beta chain was found in a study of response to subunit inactivated influenza vaccine (dated by TCRdb to 2017 to 2018). Context from the whole study: The study used deep quantitative T cell receptor repertoire profiling to track responses to a trivalent subunit inactivated influenza vaccine. General conclusions and limits of the study: The authors suggested that each seasonal influenza vaccination may recruit only a limited number of new T cells.

The library was made by RT-PCR. The instrument was an Illumina HiSeq 2500. TCRdb reworked the public reads: Q25 trimming with fastp, MiXCR clone assembly, productive beta chains retained. Rows merge per CDR3 protein into single entries with the most common DNA and genes. This sample has about 530,000 distinct CDR3 sequences in its table, and over 9.5% of those were observed once. In total, the top ten clones hold 10% of the sample. This clonotype has a handful of counts. Its antigen remains unidentified. No clone much larger than this one lies a single base away; base qualities are absent. V gives up 3 bases and J gives up 1 base, and the segment between their germline ends measures 11 bases. The CDR3 spans 15 residues, from the cysteine through the phenylalanine. Of all the DNA, just the CDR3 is kept, 45 bases in frame from base 1. Looking up the germline V gene yields CDR1 SGHDT and CDR2 YYEEEE.

Material: PBMCs from blood, obtained on the day of vaccination. This TCR derives from a man in his fifties or sixties who received an inactivated influenza vaccine. Donor details come from another sample of the same person, matched by shared clones. The receptor chain draws on TRBV5-6 and TRBJ1-5; the D gene identity is not certain. Here is the DNA: TGTGCCAGCAGCTCGGTTACACTCAGCAATCAGCCCCAGCATTTT. The translation is CASSSVTLSNQPQHF.